The present TCR beta chain was sequenced within a study of blood T cell repertoires in COVID-19. Measured with immunoSEQ multiplex PCR; TCRdb has only the in-frame clones, and not every one. The sample includes roughly 39,000 clones, 75% to 90% of them seen just once. The CDR3 totals 17 residues. Unmatched junction bases numbered 8, after V lost 2 bases and J lost 4 bases. Germline V gene sequence: CDR1 WNHNN, CDR2 SYGVQD (reference sequence). The sample comprised peripheral blood. The source of this sequence is a man aged 25 to 45 with active or convalescent COVID-19. V gene TRBV10-1 combines with J gene TRBJ2-3; 11 bases agree with TRBD2. This CDR3 reads CASSEGLAGLHPDTQYF. The DNA of the CDR3 is TGCGCCAGCAGTGAGGGACTAGCGGGTTTGCACCCAGATACGCAGTATTTT.